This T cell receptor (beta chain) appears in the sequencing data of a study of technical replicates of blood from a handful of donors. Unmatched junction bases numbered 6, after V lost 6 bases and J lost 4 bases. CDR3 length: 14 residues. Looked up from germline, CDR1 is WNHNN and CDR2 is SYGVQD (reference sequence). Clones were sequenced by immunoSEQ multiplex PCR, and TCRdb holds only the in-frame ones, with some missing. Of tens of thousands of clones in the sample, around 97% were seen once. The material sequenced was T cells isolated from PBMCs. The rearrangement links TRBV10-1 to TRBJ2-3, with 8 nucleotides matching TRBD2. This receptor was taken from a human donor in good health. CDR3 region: CASRATSASDTQYF. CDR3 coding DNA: TGCGCCAGCAGGGCGACTAGCGCCTCAGATACGCAGTATTTT.